The source of this T cell receptor (beta chain) is a study of blood T cells in healthy people across ages. Overall study results and limits: Strong correlation linked observed beta diversity and percent naive T cells. Diversity of TCR beta per million T cells declined in a roughly linear way with age.

This clonotype came up a few times. The antigen is undetermined. A second roughly 7 to 12 cycle PCR used barcoded and J-beta primers. MiXCR was run by TCRdb on the 5' RACE reads, yielding one entry per CDR3 protein. Of around 1,900,000 distinct CDR3 sequences detected, about two fifths appear once; the ten largest clones hold roughly 23%. Ranging in age from roughly 6 to 100, the donors were healthy Caucasian individuals from Russia. The germline V gene encodes CDR1 MDHEN and CDR2 SYDVKM. The ends were cut back, 3 bases at V and 3 bases at J, with 11 bases in the middle. The CDR3 has 14 amino acids. The genes are TRBV28 and TRBJ1-2; D is unresolved. The sequence was obtained from a human donor in good health. The sample was blood. The DNA of the CDR3 is TGTGCCAGCAGTTTCGGGGAAAGGGACTATGGCTACACCTTC. The encoded protein is CASSFGERDYGYTF.